These 8 T cell receptor beta chains originate from one sample sequenced in a study of cytomegalovirus exposure and HLA in healthy donors. The PCR made use of 60 Vbeta and 13 Jbeta primers. This table comes from immunoSEQ multiplex PCR, and its TCRdb copy is limited to in-frame clones, with some not included. The sample has 160,000 or so clones, roughly 80% seen once. The sequenced sample was PBMCs. The source of these receptors is a woman aged 25 to 39 in good health and CMV-seropositive.

This chain joins TRBV4-3 and TRBJ2-1; D not resolved. Trimming pared 4 bases from V and 0 bases from J, leaving 16 bases between. CDR3 size: 17 residues. CDR1 LGHNA and CDR2 YSLEER come from the germline V gene. CDR3 DNA: TGCGCCAGCAGCCCTTCAAGCAGGATGTCCTCCTACAATGAGCAGTTCTTC. Amino acid sequence: CASSPSSRMSSYNEQFF.

The CDR3 loop reads CASSPGTGWTDTQYF. CDR3 sequence (DNA): TGTGCCAGCAGCCCCGGGACAGGGTGGACAGATACGCAGTATTTT. J is TRBJ2-3 and V is TRBV5-6; TRBD1 aligns across 9 bases. CDR3 length equals 15 residues. Germline values: CDR1 SGHDT, CDR2 YYEEEE. V was pared by 4 bases and J by 3 bases, with 6 bases of the junction left unmatched.

The rearrangement uses TRBV7-9 and TRBJ1-1; no firm D call. Trimming stripped 4 bases from V and 3 bases from J, with 6 bases between. The CDR3 runs 12 residues. The V gene's germline CDR1 is SEHNR and CDR2 FQNEAQ (reference sequence). CDR3: CASSSLYTEAFF. The CDR3 region has the DNA TGTGCCAGCAGCTCCTTATACACTGAAGCTTTCTTT.

The chain has TRBV5-1 and TRBJ2-3, with 10 bases fitting TRBD2. J gave up 6 bases and V 0 bases, and 7 bases lay outside the gene matches. CDR3 size: 16 residues. Germline lookup yields CDR1 SGHRS and CDR2 YFSETQ. CDR3 in amino acids: CASSLEALAGEDTQYF. CDR3 sequence (DNA): TGCGCCAGCAGCTTGGAGGCTCTAGCGGGGGAGGATACGCAGTATTTT.

The rearrangement joins TRBV28 to TRBJ2-5; no reliable D call. The last part of the DNA fits TRBJ2-7 better; the J call may be wrong. The germline gives CDR1 MDHEN, CDR2 SYDVKM. This CDR3 has 14 amino acids. The CDR3 DNA reads TGTGCCAGCAGGGGCCGGCGATTGCCCTACGAGCAGTACTTC. It is translated as CASRGRRLPYEQYF.

This clone has a handful of counts. The genes are TRBV19 and TRBJ2-6, with TRBD1 matching 7 bases. Germline V gene lookup returns CDR1 LNHDA and CDR2 SQIVND (reference sequence). The CDR3 covers 18 residues. V was pared by 2 bases and J by 0 bases, with 7 bases of the junction left unmatched. The CDR3 spells CASSILTGPDSGANVLTF. CDR3 in DNA: TGTGCCAGTAGTATATTGACAGGGCCGGACTCTGGGGCCAACGTCCTGACTTTC.

V and J are TRBV7-2 and TRBJ2-7, with a possible D match to TRBD2 (6 bases). Per the germline V gene, CDR1 is SGHTA and CDR2 is FQGNSA. The CDR3 runs to 14 residues. The ends were cut back, 6 bases at V and 3 bases at J, with 15 bases in the middle. The CDR3 DNA sequence: TGTGCCAGCAGACCTCGGGACTGGGGCTACGAGCAGTACTTC. Translation: CASRPRDWGYEQYF.

This clone has just a few counts. The chain links TRBV6-4 to TRBJ2-2; 8 nucleotides agree with TRBD2. Germline CDR1 and CDR2: MRHNA and SNTAGT. V shed 7 bases, J shed 3 bases, and the junction held 4 bases outside the gene matches. The CDR3 is made up of 14 amino acids. The DNA for the CDR3 is TGTGCCAGCAAAAGCGGGGGAGACACCGGGGAGCTGTTTTTT. Protein product: CASKSGGDTGELFF.